A selection of T cell receptor beta chains follows, all from one sample in a study of blood T cell repertoires in COVID-19. Assay used: immunoSEQ multiplex PCR; TCRdb lists only in-frame clones, some missing. The table has 35,000 to 50,000 clones, about 91% seen once. Input material: peripheral blood. Receptors were obtained from a man aged 50 or older with active COVID-19. The CDR3 runs from the conserved cysteine through the conserved F or W. D genes are given only for firm matches. Clone size is stated in some rows and not others, as once, few, many or a class when expanded.

clone_size j_call v_call d_call cdr3_aa cdr3_nt
once TRBJ2-7 TRBV7-8 TRBD2 CASSLFLAGQSEQYF TGTGCCAGCAGCTTATTTCTAGCGGGACAAAGCGAGCAGTACTTC
. TRBJ1-2 TRBV28 TRBD1 CASRGTGIAIHYTF TGTGCCAGCAGGGGGACAGGGATCGCGATCCACTACACCTTC
once TRBJ1-2 TRBV19 TRBD1 CASSHRGLYGYTF TGTGCCAGTAGTCACAGGGGCCTCTATGGCTACACCTTC
. TRBJ1-6 TRBV28 TRBD1 CASRMDRVGSPLHF TGTGCCAGCAGGATGGACAGGGTAGGGTCACCCCTCCACTTT
. TRBJ2-3 TRBV14 TRBD2 CASSQVRLAGVGTDTQYF TGTGCCAGCAGCCAAGTCCGACTAGCGGGAGTAGGTACAGATACGCAGTATTTT
. TRBJ2-7 TRBV7-9 TRBD1 CASSLRDRVNEQYF TGTGCCAGCAGCTTAAGGGACAGGGTAAACGAGCAGTACTTC
. TRBJ2-3 TRBV30 TRBD1 CAYGTVISTDTQYF TGTGCTTACGGGACAGTCATAAGCACAGATACGCAGTATTTT
. TRBJ2-1 TRBV11-3 . CASSLDAGSYNEQFF TGTGCCAGCAGCTTAGATGCGGGTTCCTACAATGAGCAGTTCTTC
. TRBJ2-1 TRBV6-5 . CASSYWNSDNEQFF TGTGCCAGCAGTTACTGGAATAGCGACAATGAGCAGTTCTTC
. TRBJ2-1 TRBV28 . CASSLRGRSRNEQFF TGTGCCAGCAGTTTAAGAGGGAGGTCGAGGAATGAGCAGTTCTTC
. TRBJ2-7 TRBV4-2 TRBD1 CASSQEQDRNYEQYF TGTGCCAGCAGCCAAGAACAGGACAGGAACTACGAGCAGTACTTC
. TRBJ2-1 TRBV28 . CASSLGWERNNEQFF TGTGCCAGCAGTTTAGGGTGGGAGAGAAACAATGAGCAGTTCTTC
. TRBJ2-1 TRBV28 . CASSSTTGRYYNEQFF TGTGCCAGCAGTTCAACGACAGGGAGGTACTACAATGAGCAGTTCTTC
. TRBJ2-5 TRBV5-4 TRBD2 CASSLPTSGSSQTQYF TGTGCCAGCAGCTTGCCGACTAGCGGGAGCTCGCAGACCCAGTACTTC
. TRBJ2-3 TRBV11-2 . CASSLYNYNTDTQYF TGTGCCAGCAGCTTATATAACTACAACACAGATACGCAGTATTTT
. TRBJ1-4 TRBV19 . CASGPPLGRDEKLFF TGTGCCAGCGGCCCACCGTTAGGGCGGGATGAAAAACTGTTTTTT
. TRBJ2-3 TRBV18 . CASSPPSVSDTQYF TGTGCCAGCTCACCACCGAGCGTGTCAGATACGCAGTATTTT
. TRBJ2-7 TRBV6-5 . CASLRDHYEQYF TGTGCCAGCTTGCGGGACCACTACGAGCAGTACTTC